The clone carrying this T cell receptor (beta chain) has more than one count but fewer than ten. Its antigen is currently unknown. This sample was included in a study of response to subunit inactivated influenza vaccine. Overall study results and limits: The authors suggested that few new T cells are recruited per seasonal influenza vaccination.

TCRdb itself ran the RT-PCR reads through MiXCR, one entry per CDR3 protein. The table includes 630,000 or so distinct CDR3 sequences, 15% to 19% detected once. The receptor was isolated from a man in his fifties who received an inactivated influenza vaccine. Sequences were derived from PBMCs from blood, sampled approximately 12 days after vaccination.

CDR3 amino acids: CASSTQAGGELFF. CDR3 in DNA: TGTGCCAGCAGTACCCAGGCTGGCGGGGAGCTGTTTTTT. This chain connects TRBV6-2 or TRBV6-3 to TRBJ2-2; D unclear. CDR3 size: 13 residues. Deletions cut 5 bases from V and 7 bases from J, with 11 bases between. Germline V gives CDR1 MNHEY, CDR2 SVGEGT.